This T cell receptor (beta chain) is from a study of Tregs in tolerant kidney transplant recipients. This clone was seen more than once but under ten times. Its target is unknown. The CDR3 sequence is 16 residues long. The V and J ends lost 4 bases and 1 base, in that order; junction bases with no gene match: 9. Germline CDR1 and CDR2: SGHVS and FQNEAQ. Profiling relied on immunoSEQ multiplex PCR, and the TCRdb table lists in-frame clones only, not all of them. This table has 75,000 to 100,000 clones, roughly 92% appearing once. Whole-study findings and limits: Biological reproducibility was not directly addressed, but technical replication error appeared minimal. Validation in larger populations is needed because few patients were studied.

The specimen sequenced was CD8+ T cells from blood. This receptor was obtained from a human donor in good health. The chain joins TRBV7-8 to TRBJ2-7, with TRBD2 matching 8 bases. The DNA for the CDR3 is TGTGCCAGCAGCTACTTTAGCGGGGACCTGTCCTACGAGCAGTACTTC. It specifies CASSYFSGDLSYEQYF. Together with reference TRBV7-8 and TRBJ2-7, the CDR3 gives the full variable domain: GAGVSQSPRYKVAKRGQDVALRCDPISGHVSLFWYQQALGQGPEFLTYFQNEAQLDKSGLPSDRFFAERPEGSVSTLKIQRTQQEDSAVYLCASSYFSGDLSYEQYFGPGTRLTVT.